Below, one TCR beta chain is given with its context. Its antigen remains unidentified. Trimming removed 2 bases from V and 3 bases from J, with 6 bases in between. Germline assignment: CDR1 KGHSH and CDR2 LQKENI. The CDR3 is 13 residues long. Generated by immunoSEQ multiplex PCR, the TCRdb table keeps only in-frame clones and is missing some. Seen here are 68,000 or so clones, around nine tenths observed once, and the top ten hold roughly 8%. The data are from a study of T cell responses to AZD1222 COVID-19 vaccine. Study findings and constraints: With dominance at 160-218 and 743-854, vaccine-associated CD4 TCRs spanned spike.

The chain joins TRBV18 to TRBJ2-3, with unresolved D. The receptor's source is an adult in good health. The specimen was peripheral blood, collected on day 0 of AZD1222 vaccination. As DNA, the CDR3 is TGTGCCAGCTCACCAGGGCAGACAGATACGCAGTATTTT. Translation gives CASSPGQTDTQYF. Full variable domain (rest looked up from reference TRBV18 and TRBJ2-3): NAGVMQNPRHLVRRRGQEARLRCSPMKGHSHVYWYRQLPEEGLKFMVYLQKENIIDESGMPKERFSAEFPKEGPSILRIQQVVRGDSAAYFCASSPGQTDTQYFGPGTRLTVL.